This entry describes one T cell receptor (beta chain). The antigen it recognizes is unknown. Base qualities are not recorded, but no much larger clone differs from it by a single base. The data were taken from a study of blood T cells in healthy people across ages (dated by TCRdb to about 2015). Regarding the research as a whole: In model experiments, template switching captured about one uniquely barcoded TCR beta cDNA molecule for every two T cells. The donors were divided into four age groups: young (average approximately 17 years), middle-aged (approximately 39), aged (about 56) and long-lived (more than 75). For two donors (one aged 18 to 30 and one aged 80 or older), the study analyzed two additional independent replicas of 1 million unique cDNA reads from the same blood draw. To avoid experimental bias, donors of different ages were randomly spread across the sequencing lanes. The study measured age-related changes in TCR beta repertoire diversity using deep sequencing normalized with unique cDNA molecular identifiers. Overall results and qualifications from the work: Estimates of total diversity based on one million sequenced T cells were considered lower bounds and underestimates. Compared with the aged group, more naive CD4+ T cells, fewer expanded clones and increased TCR diversity were shown by the long-lived group, suggesting age selection. The percentage of naive T cells measured by flow cytometry correlated strongly with observed TCR beta diversity. Observed TCR beta diversity per million T cells fell roughly linearly with age, and a significant reduction was already apparent by age around 40. Because the CMV infection status of the donors was unknown, age-related changes in expanded clonotypes may potentially have been confounded. Because profiling used bulk unsorted PBMCs, naive and antigen-experienced compartments could not be compared conclusively.

The donors were about 40 Caucasian individuals from Russia, aged 6 to 90 years, who were systemically healthy. Each donor gave about 9.7 milliliters of peripheral blood, drawn into EDTA-treated Vacutainer tubes. Ficoll-Paque density-gradient centrifugation was used to isolate PBMCs, with at least 6.5 million obtained per sample. Total RNA was extracted from PBMCs with Trizol reagent, with at least 6 micrograms obtained per sample. The percentages of naive CD45RAhigh/CD27high T cells were determined by flow cytometry on a PBMC aliquot from every donor. The receptor library was made with 5' RACE. A second PCR of about 6 to 11 cycles was performed with a sample-barcoded 5' primer and a J-beta primer mix. Each TCR beta cDNA molecule received a unique molecular identifier from a template-switch 5' adaptor carrying 12 random nucleotides. At least 2.5 million CDR3-containing paired-end reads were obtained from each sample. The Mint cDNA synthesis kit, primed by a TRBC-specific oligonucleotide, was used to synthesize first-strand cDNA from all RNA. All cDNA was treated with uracil-DNA glycosylase and then went through a first 18-cycle PCR with the universal primers M1SS and BC2_uni_R. The authors processed their data as follows. Each sample was normalized by randomly selecting 1 million high-quality reads, each carrying a distinct molecular identifier. Reads sharing molecular identifiers were discarded rather than binned into consensus sequences. MiTCR, with a Q25 quality threshold and the strictest error-elimination algorithm, was used for CDR3 identification, clonotype clustering and error correction. Lower-bound total TCR beta diversity was estimated with a nonparametric unseen species model using Euler transformation. The public reads were run again by TCRdb, first through fastp at Q25 and then through MiXCR, and only productive beta chains were kept. All rows with the same CDR3 protein become a single entry with the most common DNA and genes. It is TCRdb's table, rather than the study itself, that gives the V and J calls and clone size. The sample table records 1.5 million to 2 million distinct CDR3 sequences; about 39% of these occur just once. In total, the top ten clones hold 23% of the sample.

After removal of 0 bases from V and 6 bases from J, the junction retains 8 bases not matched to a gene. Counted from cysteine to phenylalanine, this CDR3 has 17 amino acids. The entry retains the CDR3 DNA only, 51 bases that are in frame from base 1. The germline V gene provides CDR1 SGHRS and CDR2 YFSETQ. Sequenced material: blood. The V and J genes are TRBV5-1 and TRBJ1-6; the junction holds 8 bases that match TRBD1. This receptor was obtained from a human donor in good health. This receptor carries the CDR3 CASSLVSPDRGNSPLHF. The DNA sequence reads TGCGCCAGCAGCTTGGTATCCCCCGACAGGGGTAATTCACCCCTCCACTTT.